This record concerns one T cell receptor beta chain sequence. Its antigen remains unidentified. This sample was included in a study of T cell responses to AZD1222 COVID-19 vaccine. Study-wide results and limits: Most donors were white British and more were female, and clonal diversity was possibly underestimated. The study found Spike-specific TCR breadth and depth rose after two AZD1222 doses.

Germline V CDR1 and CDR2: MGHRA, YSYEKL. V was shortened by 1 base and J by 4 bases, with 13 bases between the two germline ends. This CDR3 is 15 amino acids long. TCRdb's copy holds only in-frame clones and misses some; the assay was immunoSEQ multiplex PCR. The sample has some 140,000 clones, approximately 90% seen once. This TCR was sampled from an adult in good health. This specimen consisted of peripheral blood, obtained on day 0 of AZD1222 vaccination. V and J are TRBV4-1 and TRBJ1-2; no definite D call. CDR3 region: CASSQVPESGYGYTF. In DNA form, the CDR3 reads TGCGCCAGCAGCCAAGTCCCGGAAAGCGGCTATGGCTACACCTTC.